The 27 T cell receptor beta chains given below trace back to one sample, sequenced in a study of CD8+CD57+ T cells in acquired aplastic anemia. Genomic DNA served as template for TCR beta VDJ and CDR3 profiling. TCRdb re-called the reads with MiXCR, one entry per CDR3 protein. The table records hundreds of thousands of distinct CDR3 sequences, about two thirds of them present only once. Sequenced sample: sorted CD4+, CD8+, or CD8+CD57+ T cells (not recorded which) from PBMCs. Source of these receptors: a human donor in good health, serving as a control.

The chain carries TRBV7-2 and TRBJ2-4; 7 bases agree with TRBD1. V dropped 2 bases and J dropped 13; count of bases not matched to a gene: 17. The CDR3 is made up of 16 amino acids. From germline, CDR1 is SGHTA and CDR2 FQGNSA. The CDR3 is CASSLSRTGVPRAQYF. The CDR3 DNA reads TGTGCCAGCAGCTTATCGCGGACAGGAGTACCACGAGCACAGTACTTC.

This chain connects TRBV7-6 to TRBJ2-3; 16 bases match TRBD2. CDR1 is SGHVS and CDR2 is FNYEAQ in the germline V gene. The junction had 3 bases not matched to a gene; V was cut back by 5 bases and J by 1 base. The CDR3 length is 17 residues. CDR3 nucleotides: TGTGCCAGCAGCAAAGGGACTAGCGGGGGGGGCACAGATACGCAGTATTTT. It is translated as CASSKGTSGGGTDTQYF.

The chain is built from TRBV7-2 and TRBJ1-4, with 7 bases lining up with TRBD1. After removal of 5 bases from V and 4 bases from J, the junction contained 7 bases not matched to a gene. Per germline, CDR1 SGHTA and CDR2 FQGNSA. CDR3 size: 15 residues. CDR3 residues: CASSPPGGINEKLFF. DNA of the CDR3: TGTGCCAGCAGCCCCCCAGGGGGTATTAATGAAAAACTGTTTTTT.

The rearrangement links TRBV7-3 to TRBJ1-3, with 7 positions matching TRBD1. The germline V gene encodes CDR1 SGHTA and CDR2 FQGTGA. J lost 9 bases, V lost 0 bases, and 14 bases had no gene match. CDR3 length: 17 amino acids. Here the CDR3 reads CASSLTRGLKLSFTIYF. The CDR3 DNA reads TGTGCCAGCAGCTTAACGAGGGGGCTGAAGCTTTCTTTCACCATATATTTT.

This rearrangement joins TRBV5-6 to TRBJ2-3; 9 bases are a match to TRBD1. The CDR3 is 17 amino acids. Germline trimming cut 3 bases from V and 3 bases from J; bases unmatched to any gene: 11. Germline-derived CDR1 and CDR2 are SGHDT and YYEEEE. The CDR3 sequence: CASSCQGQGGGTDTQYF. The CDR3 nucleotides are TGTGCCAGCAGCTGCCAGGGACAGGGCGGTGGTACAGATACGCAGTATTTT. The full variable domain, in which reference TRBV5-6 and TRBJ2-3 provide the parts outside the CDR3, is DAGVTQSPTHLIKTRGQQVTLRCSPKSGHDTVSWYQQALGQGPQFIFQYYEEEERQRGNFPDRFSGHQFPNYSSELNVNALLLGDSALYLCASSCQGQGGGTDTQYFGPGTRLTVL.

Comments on this clonotype: Because the CDR3's place on the DNA is in doubt, the DNA is left out and the CDR3 is given as listed by TCRdb. This chain joins TRBV7-7 and TRBJ2-7; TRBD1 is taken as the D call from the table, unchecked against the DNA. In germline, CDR1 is SSHAT, CDR2 FNYEAQ (reference sequence). Termini included, the CDR3 measures 15 amino acids. CDR3: CASSLDSYNEQYFYF.

The chain joins TRBV9 to TRBJ1-5; a possible D gene is TRBD1 (6 bases). CDR3 length: 14 residues. Trimming shortened V by 4 bases and J by 16 bases, and 24 bases separated the two germline ends. Germline V CDR1 and CDR2: SGDLS, YYNGEE. This CDR3 is CASSPGGGNQDNHF. Here the CDR3 DNA reads TGTGCCAGCAGCCCCGGAGGGGGGAATCAAGACAACCATTTT.

This rearrangement joins TRBV3-1 to TRBJ1-1; D call uncertain. Trimming removed 0 bases from V and 6 bases from J, with 8 bases in between. Germline CDR1 is LGHDT and CDR2 is YNNKEL (reference sequence). The CDR3 covers 13 residues. CDR3 sequence: CASSQDFGSEAFF. Written as DNA, the CDR3 is TGTGCCAGCAGCCAAGATTTCGGTTCTGAAGCTTTCTTT.

As concerns this clonotype: At one of its ends the junction is not consistent with the germline gene, which may arise from a read error. The rearrangement joins TRBV2 to TRBJ1-2, with D tentatively TRBD1 (5 bases). Germline lookup yields CDR1 SNHLY and CDR2 FYNNEI. The CDR3 contains 14 residues. CDR3 in DNA: TGTGCCAGCAGCGGGGTAAAGGGGAATAACGGCTACTCCTTC. It encodes CASSGVKGNNGYSF.

This clonotype was seen at least ten times. The germline gene is not matched at one end of the junction; a read error may be the cause. The V gene is TRBV7-2, the J gene TRBJ1-4; unclear D gene. This CDR3 has 15 amino acids. Germline lookup yields CDR1 SGHTA and CDR2 FQGNSA. The CDR3 here is CVSSFQAATNEKLFF. The CDR3 DNA reads TGTGTCAGCAGCTTCCAGGCGGCAACTAATGAAAAACTGTTTTTT.

The rearrangement uses TRBV20-1 and TRBJ1-2; no firm D call. The length of the CDR3 is 11 residues. V shed 2 bases and J shed 13 bases, with 14 bases lying between them. The germline V gene has CDR1 DFQATT and CDR2 SNEGSKA (reference sequence). The chain's CDR3 is CSARWVCDITF. In nucleotides, the CDR3 is TGCAGTGCTAGATGGGTCTGCGACATCACCTTC.

Of note for this clonotype: At one of its ends the junction is not consistent with the germline gene, which may arise from a read error. The rearrangement uses TRBV9 and TRBJ2-7; D may match TRBD1 or TRBD2 (5 bases each). Germline V gene lookup returns CDR1 SGDLS and CDR2 YYNGEE. The CDR3 contains 13 residues. CDR3 nucleotide sequence: TGTGCCAGCAGCGCGGCTCCCGGGACCGAGGATAATTTC. Amino acids: CASSAAPGTEDNF.

This clonotype was observed a handful of times. The chain uses TRBV25-1 and TRBJ2-5; D ambiguous. V gave up 3 bases and J gave up 3 bases, with 8 bases separating them. Germline V gene lookup returns CDR1 MGHDK and CDR2 SYGVNS. This CDR3 is 13 amino acids long. CDR3 in amino acids: CASSDGRKETQYF. CDR3 bases: TGTGCCAGCAGTGATGGCAGGAAAGAGACCCAGTACTTC.

The V and J genes are TRBV20-1 and TRBJ1-1; D might be TRBD1 (5 bases). The CDR3 sequence is 13 residues long. In germline, CDR1 is DFQATT, CDR2 SNEGSKA (reference sequence). Written as DNA, the CDR3 is TGCAGCGTCGCAGACCAGGGGAACACTGAAGCTTTCTTT. Its translation is CSVADQGNTEAFF.

The chain has TRBV7-3 and TRBJ1-1; no firm D call. The CDR3 extends over 15 amino acids. Germline V gives CDR1 SGHTA, CDR2 FQGTGA. Between the trimmed V and J ends, which lost 8 bases and 0 bases, there was a span of 16 bases. This CDR3 reads CASLPGENLNTEAFF. The DNA of the CDR3 is TGTGCCAGCCTCCCGGGAGAGAATCTGAACACTGAAGCTTTCTTT.

On this clonotype itself: One end of the junction varies from germline; a read error may be responsible. V is TRBV5-1 and J is TRBJ2-7, with no clear D. Germline CDR1 and CDR2: SGHRS and YFSETQ. CDR3 length: 14 residues. Here the CDR3 DNA reads TGTGCCAGCAGCCTACGGACCGTGATCTACGAGCAGTACTTC. Encoded protein: CASSLRTVIYEQYF.

Comments on this clonotype: The CDR3 does not end in the conserved phenylalanine or tryptophan, so this is likely a read error. The DNA is left out, because the CDR3 cannot be placed on it with certainty; the CDR3 is given as TCRdb lists it. The CDR3 reads CASTTIGSVPQHLGY. V and J are TRBV19 and TRBJ1-6; TRBD1, the D gene given by the table, was not confirmed from the DNA. From germline, CDR1 is LNHDA and CDR2 SQIVND (reference sequence). The CDR3 is made up of 15 amino acids, end residues included.

The chain combines TRBV5-1 with TRBJ1-2; a weak D match, TRBD1 (6 bases). CDR3 size: 14 residues. Trimming removed 4 bases at V and 6 bases at J, with 16 bases between. The germline CDR1 and CDR2 sequences are SGHRS and YFSETQ. This CDR3 reads CASSTIQGRDGYTF. As DNA, the CDR3 is TGCGCCAGCAGCACCATACAGGGCCGGGATGGCTACACCTTC.

This clonotype was recorded only once. This sequence joins TRBV19 and TRBJ2-7; a possible D gene is TRBD1 (6 bases). V was shortened by 9 bases and J by 8 bases, with 26 bases between the two germline ends. CDR3 length: 15 residues. Germline V gene sequence: CDR1 LNHDA, CDR2 SQIVND (reference sequence). CDR3: CASSWPGVNQYQQYF. CDR3 nucleotide sequence: TGTGCCAGCAGCTGGCCAGGGGTCAATCAGTACCAGCAGTACTTC.

This CDR3 is CSVSIRYGQYF. The CDR3 DNA follows: TGCAGCGTTTCCATCAGGTACGGCCAGTACTTC. V and J are TRBV29-1 and TRBJ2-7; D gene ambiguous. Per the germline V gene, CDR1 is SQVTM and CDR2 is ANQGSEA. V lost 5 bases, J lost 10 bases, and 15 bases lay in between. The CDR3 is 11 amino acids.

Points on this clonotype: A much larger clone lies a single base off, so this may be a read error. The chain uses TRBV12-3 or TRBV12-4 and TRBJ1-4, with D unclear. The length of the CDR3 is 14 residues. CDR3 coding DNA: TGTGCCAGCAGTTTCAAAATGCTTAATGAAAAACCGTTTTTT. It yields the protein CASSFKMLNEKPFF.

This clonotype has at least ten counts. The chain couples TRBV20-1 to TRBJ2-5; no clear D. The V gene's germline CDR1 is DFQATT and CDR2 SNEGSKA (reference sequence). With 1 base removed from V and 5 bases from J, the gap between germline ends came to 17 bases. The CDR3 is 15 amino acids. The DNA for the CDR3 is TGCAGTGCTAGAGGAAGAGCTGCGGTGGATGAGACCCAGTACTTC. Translating gives CSARGRAAVDETQYF.

A note on this clonotype: The germline gene is not matched at one end of the junction; a read error may be the cause. The chain recombines TRBV7-8 with TRBJ1-6; D perhaps matches TRBD1 (5 bases). Germline loops: CDR1 SGHVS, CDR2 FQNEAQ. This CDR3 comprises 16 residues. CDR3 in DNA: TGTGCCAGCAGCGTAACGGGGGAGACCTATAATTCGCCCCTCCACTTT. It yields the protein CASSVTGETYNSPLHF. Combining the CDR3 with reference TRBV7-8 and TRBJ1-6 gives the whole variable domain GAGVSQSPRYKVAKRGQDVALRCDPISGHVSLFWYQQALGQGPEFLTYFQNEAQLDKSGLPSDRFFAERPEGSVSTLKIQRTQQEDSAVYLCASSVTGETYNSPLHFGNGTRLTVT.

To note about this clonotype: Mismatch with germline at one junction end may stem from a read error. The rearrangement uses TRBV30 and TRBJ2-5, with D perhaps TRBD2 (7 bases). The CDR3 covers 13 residues. Germline V gives CDR1 GTSNPN, CDR2 SVGIG (reference sequence). CDR3 DNA: TGTGCCTGGATCGGGGGGCGCGGTGAGACCCAGTGCTTC. Amino acids: CAWIGGRGETQCF. Drawing the rest from reference TRBV30 and TRBJ2-5, the complete variable domain is SQTIHQWPATLVQPVGSPLSLECTVEGTSNPNLYWYRQAAGRGLQLLFYSVGIGQISSEVPQNLSASRPQDRQFILSSKKLLLSDSGFYLCAWIGGRGETQCFGPGTRLLVL.

The sample holds a few counts of this clonotype. This may arise from a read error, as a much more abundant clone is one base away. CDR3 DNA: TGTGCCAGCAGCTTATCGGGACTATACGCCGGGGAGCTGTTTTTT. The encoded protein is CASSLSGLYAGELFF. The V gene is TRBV7-2, the J gene TRBJ2-2; TRBD2 matches 7 bases. Germline V gene lookup returns CDR1 SGHTA and CDR2 FQGNSA. CDR3 length equals 15 residues. The V and J ends lost 2 bases and 6 bases, in that order; junction bases with no gene match: 6.

Details on this clonotype: An end of the junction does not agree with germline; a read error may underlie this. This chain uses TRBV7-3 with TRBJ1-1; TRBD1 might be the D (5 bases). Germline CDR1 and CDR2: SGHTA and FQGTGA. The length of the CDR3 is 13 residues. The CDR3 sequence: CASSVRGNTGAFF. The CDR3 nucleotides are TGTGCCAGCAGCGTGCGGGGCAACACTGGAGCTTTCTTT. Supplemented by reference TRBV7-3 and TRBJ1-1, the full variable domain reads GAGVSQTPSNKVTEKGKYVELRCDPISGHTALYWYRQSLGQGPEFLIYFQGTGAADDSGLPNDRFFAVRPEGSVSTLKIQRTERGDSAVYLCASSVRGNTGAFFGQGTRLTVV.

This clonotype was counted ten times or more. This chain connects TRBV19 to TRBJ1-4; D possibly corresponds to TRBD1 (5 bases). Germline V gene data show CDR1 as LNHDA and CDR2 as SQIVND (reference sequence). The length of the CDR3 is 16 residues. Trimming took 3 bases from V and 1 from J, leaving 12 bases between them. The CDR3 loop is CASSILGTGTNEKLFF. The CDR3, as DNA: TGTGCCAGTAGTATTCTCGGGACGGGAACTAATGAAAAACTGTTTTTT.